One and the same sample provided the 26 T cell receptor delta chains below, sequenced in a study of gamma-delta T cells after stem cell transplantation. TCRdb re-called the RT-PCR reads through CATT. The sample lists 1,500 to 1,700 delta-chain clones, more than 1.5% occurring once. The sample taken for sequencing was gamma-delta T cells. Every receptor here comes from a human donor. It is not recorded whose cells these are; they may come from a transplant donor.

This clone has more than one count but fewer than ten. The protein that TCRdb holds for this DNA derives from a much larger clone and differs from the translated DNA at residue 11, which likely indicates a read error; the protein shown here is translated from the DNA. The genes are TRDV2 and TRDJ1; 8 bases match TRDD3. V shed 2 bases, J shed 4 bases, and the junction held 11 bases outside the gene matches. The germline CDR1 and CDR2 sequences are GEAIGNYY and EKD. The CDR3 spans 16 residues. The CDR3, as DNA: TGTGCCTGTGACAATCTCGGGATACGAGGGAGCGATAAACTCATCTTT. As protein: CACDNLGIRGSDKLIF.

Turning to this clone: This may be a read error: a much more frequent sequence differs by one nucleotide. The V and J genes are TRDV1 and TRDJ1; 8 bases align to TRDD3. Germline CDR1 TSWWSYY, CDR2 QGS. V shed 5 bases, J shed 3 bases, and the junction held 44 bases outside the gene matches. The CDR3 loop spans 27 amino acids. The CDR3 is CALGSLHLFFAATGGGPLHDDPDKLIF. Here the CDR3 DNA reads TGTGCTCTTGGGTCTTTACACCTCTTCTTCGCGGCGACTGGGGGCGGCCCGTTACATGATGATCCCGATAAACTCATCTTT.

This clone was detected only a few times. A much bigger clone sits one base away, suggesting this may be a read error. The sample carries other DNA sequences with the same CDR3. V is TRAV29/DV5 and J is TRDJ1; TRDD3 aligns across 7 bases. This CDR3 comprises 19 residues. Germline V gives CDR1 NSMFDY, CDR2 ISSIKDK. The CDR3 DNA reads TGCGCAGCAAGCCACTTCGAAAAGTGGGATACCCCCAACCCCGATAAACTCATCTTT. Protein product: CAASHFEKWDTPNPDKLIF.

This clone has just a few counts. It differs at one base from a far larger clone, so likely a read error. The V and J genes are TRDV2 and TRDJ3, with 7 bases lining up with TRDD3. Germline V gene sequence: CDR1 GEAIGNYY, CDR2 EKD. This CDR3 is built from 25 residues. Here the CDR3 reads CARDTVSGWGTPLRLSSWDTRQMFF. The CDR3 nucleotides read TGTGCCCGTGACACCGTGAGTGGATGGGGGACCCCGCTTCGTTTATCGTCCTGGGACACCCGACAGATGTTTTTC.

Only a few counts were recorded for this clone. A much larger clone is a single base away; this may be a read error. At the DNA level, this CDR3 is encoded by other sequences in the same sample as well. The genes are TRDV1 and TRDJ1, with TRDD3 identical over 9 bases. The CDR3 extends over 24 amino acids. With 2 bases clipped from V and 0 bases from J, the junction kept 28 bases outside the gene matches. Germline CDR1 and CDR2: TSWWSYY and QGS. The CDR3 nucleotides are TGTGCTCTTGGGGAAACTAGAATGGGACCAAAACTGTACTGGGGGACGCAGAACACCGATAAACTCATCTTT. Translation gives CALGETRMGPKLYWGTQNTDKLIF.

As concerns this clone: This sequence is one base from a far larger clone and is likely a read error. The chain recombines TRDV2 with TRDJ3; 7 bases line up with TRDD3. Germline V lookup: CDR1 GEAIGNYY, CDR2 EKD. The CDR3 has 17 amino acids. The CDR3 DNA follows: TGTGCCTGTGACACCGTGGGGGAGACCTGGGGCACCCGACAGATGTTTTTC. Its translation is CACDTVGETWGTRQMFF.

For this clone: One base separates it from a far larger clone, so it is likely a read error. Other DNA sequences from this sample encode an identical CDR3 as well. CDR3 sequence (DNA): TGTGCTCTTGGGGCCCTAGTGTCTACACTTACTGGGGGTCTTAGCTCCTGGGACACCCGACAGATGTTTTTC. The encoded protein is CALGALVSTLTGGLSSWDTRQMFF. The chain recombines TRDV1 with TRDJ3; 8 bases fit TRDD3. Trimming cost V 4 bases and J 0 bases; bases outside gene matches: 23. CDR3 length: 24 residues. Germline CDR1 TSWWSYY, CDR2 QGS.

This clone showed up just a few times. The mismatch at residue 8 between this DNA's translation and the TCRdb protein of a much larger clone likely reflects a read error; the protein shown is translated from the DNA. The genes are TRDV2 and TRDJ1; unclear D gene. This CDR3 contains 17 residues. The V and J ends lost 0 bases and 1 base respectively, with 17 bases between them. Germline V gives CDR1 GEAIGNYY, CDR2 EKD. CDR3 sequence reads: CACDTAWTRRTTDKLIF. The DNA for the CDR3 is TGTGCCTGTGACACCGCCTGGACCCGACGGACCACCGATAAACTCATCTTT.

This clone was detected only a few times. The J gene is TRDJ1, the V gene TRDV1; 11 bases agree with TRDD3. The germline gives CDR1 TSWWSYY, CDR2 QGS. The ends lost 1 base at V and 0 bases at J; junction bases unmatched: 22. There are 23 residues in the CDR3. The chain's CDR3 is CALGERHLPQLRWGIRYTDKLIF. In nucleotides, the CDR3 is TGTGCTCTTGGGGAACGCCACCTACCCCAACTACGATGGGGGATACGCTACACCGATAAACTCATCTTT.

As concerns this clone: The protein recorded in TCRdb matches a much larger clone and deviates from this DNA's translation at residue 15, suggesting a read error; the protein here is obtained by translating the DNA. The chain combines TRDV2 with TRDJ1; 8 positions agree with TRDD3. This CDR3 comprises 16 residues. Germline V gene sequence: CDR1 GEAIGNYY, CDR2 EKD. The CDR3 DNA is TGTGCCTGTGACAATCTCGGGATACGAGGGGGCGATAAACTCACCTTT. Residues: CACDNLGIRGGDKLTF.

In the case of this clone: The amino acid sequence in TCRdb belongs to a much larger clone and departs from this DNA's translation at residue 18, likely a sequencing read error; the sequence shown is translated from the DNA. The chain has TRDV2 and TRDJ1, with 11 positions matching TRDD3. Germline V gives CDR1 GEAIGNYY, CDR2 EKD. CDR3 length: 22 residues. The CDR3 here is CACDTNSFLRWGIRPYTNKLIF. CDR3 nucleotides: TGTGCCTGTGACACGAATAGTTTCCTACGTTGGGGGATACGCCCGTACACCAATAAACTCATCTTT.

Regarding this clone: One base separates it from a far larger clone, so it is likely a read error. This sample also contains other DNA sequences that code for the same CDR3. This rearrangement joins TRDV3 to TRDJ1, with D possibly matching TRDD3 (5 bases). V dropped 2 bases and J dropped 0 bases, with 43 bases sitting between them. The CDR3 runs to 24 residues. The germline V gene encodes CDR1 TVYSNPD and CDR2 GDNSRS (reference sequence). This CDR3 is CAFVGTVTFVFNSLPIQDTDKLIF. The CDR3 DNA reads as TGTGCCTTTGTGGGGACCGTTACCTTTGTCTTCAATTCGCTCCCAATTCAGGACACCGATAAACTCATCTTT.

The DNA for the CDR3 is TGTGCCTTCCCTAAGCTGTACTGGGGGACCGACCCGTACACCGATAAACTCATCTTT. This sequence encodes CAFPKLYWGTDPYTDKLIF. The chain uses TRDV3 and TRDJ1; 9 nucleotides line up with TRDD3. The trim removed 3 bases at V and 0 bases at J, leaving 20 bases unmatched. The CDR3 contains 19 residues. The germline CDR1 and CDR2 sequences are TVYSNPD and GDNSRS (reference sequence). Based on the CDR3 plus reference TRDV3 and TRDJ1, the full variable domain is CDKVTQSSPDQTVASGSEVVLLCTYDTVYSNPDLFWYRIRPDYSFQFVFYGDNSRSEGADFTQGRFSVKHILTQKAFHLVISPVRTEDSATYYCAFPKLYWGTDPYTDKLIFGKGTRVTVEP.

This clone was detected only a few times. The protein TCRdb lists belongs to a much larger clone and differs from this DNA's translation at residue 6, which points to a read error; the protein shown is made from the DNA. The gene calls are TRDV2 and TRDJ1; 11 bases fit TRDD3. This CDR3 region has 22 residues. Germline V gene data show CDR1 as GEAIGNYY and CDR2 as EKD. V lost 1 base, J lost 0 bases, and 21 bases stayed unmatched. CDR3 loop: CACDTTSFLRWGIRPYTDKLIF. The CDR3 DNA reads as TGTGCCTGTGACACGACTAGTTTCCTACGTTGGGGGATACGCCCGTACACCGATAAACTCATCTTT.

Comment on this clone: For this DNA, TCRdb reports the protein of a much larger clone, which diverges at residue 4, most likely from a read error; the protein presented here is translated directly from the DNA. The V call is TRDV2, the J call TRDJ1; 9 positions agree with TRDD3. Germline CDR1 GEAIGNYY, CDR2 EKD. This CDR3 spans 16 amino acids. V was pared by 5 bases and J by 0 bases, with 9 bases of the junction left unmatched. CDR3 bases: TGTGCCTGTGGTGCCTTACTGGGGGACTACACCGATAAACTCATCTTT. It codes for CACGALLGDYTDKLIF.

A note on this clone: A clone one base away is much larger, so this may be a read error. Other DNA sequences in this sample translate to the same CDR3. The chain's CDR3 is CALGETRMGPKLYWGTQNTDKLIF. The CDR3 DNA reads as TGTGCTCTTGGGGAAACTAGAATGGGACCAAAACTGTACTGGGGGACACAGAATACCGATAAACTCATCTTT. The chain combines TRDV1 with TRDJ1, with 9 bases aligning to TRDD3. The CDR3 is 24 residues long. Germline CDR1 and CDR2: TSWWSYY and QGS. V lost 2 bases, J lost 2 bases, and 30 bases stayed unmatched.

Sample share makes this clone medium-sized. The genes are TRDV1 and TRDJ1, with D perhaps TRDD2 (7 bases). Trimming stripped 3 bases from V and 2 bases from J, with 31 bases between. Germline CDR1 and CDR2: TSWWSYY and QGS. This CDR3 contains 21 residues. As DNA, the CDR3 is TGTGCTCTTGGGGAGCTAACGGCCTTCCTGCTCTTTGGGGGTCCTACCGATAAACTCATCTTT. As protein: CALGELTAFLLFGGPTDKLIF.

As to this clone: TCRdb attributes to this sequence the protein of a much larger clone, which differs from the DNA translation at residue 3; a read error is likely, and the protein displayed is translated from the DNA. The V gene is TRDV1, the J gene TRDJ1; weak D call: TRDD2 (6 bases). The CDR3 consists of 17 residues. Trimming shortened V by 10 bases and J by 0 bases, and 24 bases separated the two germline ends. CDR1 is TSWWSYY and CDR2 is QGS in the germline V gene. For the CDR3, the DNA is TGTGCTCGCGGGGAGTTACCTTCCCTTCTCTACACCGATAAACTCATCTTT. The encoded protein is CARGELPSLLYTDKLIF.

There are a few counts of this clone. Only one base separates this from a far larger clonotype, so it likely reflects a read error. This specimen includes other DNA sequences encoding the same CDR3. This rearrangement joins TRDV2 to TRDJ1; 7 nucleotides align to TRDD3. The germline gives CDR1 GEAIGNYY, CDR2 EKD. There are 18 residues in the CDR3. The CDR3 is CACDTRVRGLGDTDKLIF. CDR3 in DNA: TGTGCCTGCGACACCAGGGTACGAGGGCTGGGGGACACCGATAAACTCATCTTT.

This clone was recorded a few times. This likely stems from a read error, as it lies one base from a far larger clone. CDR3 sequence: CALGDPRPSYDWGIRMGTDKLIF. The DNA for the CDR3 is TGTGCTCTTGGGGACCCTCGGCCTTCCTACGACTGGGGGATACGGATGGGCACCGATAAACTCATCTTT. The rearrangement links TRDV1 to TRDJ1, with TRDD3 matching 13 bases. V shed 3 bases, J shed 1 base, and the junction held 23 bases outside the gene matches. Germline V gene sequence: CDR1 TSWWSYY, CDR2 QGS. This CDR3 contains 23 residues.

This clone occurred a few times. The mismatch at residue 6 between this DNA's translation and the TCRdb protein of a much larger clone likely reflects a read error; the protein shown is translated from the DNA. The J gene is TRDJ1, the V gene TRDV3; TRDD3 aligns across 7 bases. This CDR3 spans 13 amino acids. Germline V gene sequence: CDR1 TVYSNPD, CDR2 GDNSRS (reference sequence). The CDR3 sequence is CALTLHWGLKLIF. CDR3 DNA sequence: TGTGCACTCACCTTGCACTGGGGCCTTAAACTCATCTTT.

This chain joins TRDV2 and TRDJ1; D possibly corresponds to TRDD3 (5 bases). V was trimmed by 0 bases and J by 3 bases, leaving 25 bases between them. CDR3 length: 19 amino acids. The germline V gene encodes CDR1 GEAIGNYY and CDR2 EKD. CDR3: CACDTVASRGVGGSDKLIF. The CDR3 DNA follows: TGTGCCTGTGACACCGTTGCCTCCCGGGGAGTTGGCGGGTCCGATAAACTCATCTTT.

In regard to this clone: Since a far larger clone is one base different, this is likely a read error. This chain uses TRDV3 with TRDJ1; D remains unclear. The length of the CDR3 is 12 residues. CDR1 is TVYSNPD and CDR2 is GDNSRS in the germline V gene (reference sequence). In DNA form, the CDR3 reads TGTGCCTCCCGATCGTACACCGATAGACTCATCTTT. It specifies CASRSYTDRLIF.

For this clone: Only one base separates this from a far larger clonotype, so it likely reflects a read error. This same CDR3 is encoded by further DNA sequences in the sample. The CDR3 bases are TGTGCCTGCGACACCGGAGCGGTTGGCCTTCCTACGATACCCGGAGGATGGGGGGCCGATAAACTCATCTTT. Translating gives CACDTGAVGLPTIPGGWGADKLIF. The chain couples TRDV2 to TRDJ1; 9 positions match TRDD2. Germline assignment: CDR1 GEAIGNYY and CDR2 EKD. This CDR3 is 24 amino acids long.

This clone was seen many times. A single base is all that separates this from a far larger clone, so a read error is likely. The sample has other DNA sequences that encode this CDR3 too. The J gene is TRDJ1, the V gene TRDV2, with 7 bases aligning to TRDD3. Germline V CDR1 and CDR2: GEAIGNYY, EKD. This CDR3 region has 16 residues. This chain's CDR3 is CACDTGVGDPFDKLIF. The CDR3 region has the DNA TGCGCCTGTGACACCGGAGTGGGGGACCCCTTCGATAAACTCATCTTT.

By proportion, this clone is medium-sized. The sample carries other DNA sequences with the same CDR3. This chain joins TRDV1 and TRDJ1; the D call may be TRDD2 or TRDD3 (6 bases each). Per the germline V gene, CDR1 is TSWWSYY and CDR2 is QGS. The CDR3 is 21 residues long. V was trimmed by 4 bases and J by 0 bases, leaving 30 bases between them. The CDR3 sequence: CALGVPSHFLGGLLYTDKLIF. Written as DNA, the CDR3 is TGTGCTCTTGGGGTCCCTTCCCATTTCTTGGGGGGCCTCCTATACACCGATAAACTCATCTTT.